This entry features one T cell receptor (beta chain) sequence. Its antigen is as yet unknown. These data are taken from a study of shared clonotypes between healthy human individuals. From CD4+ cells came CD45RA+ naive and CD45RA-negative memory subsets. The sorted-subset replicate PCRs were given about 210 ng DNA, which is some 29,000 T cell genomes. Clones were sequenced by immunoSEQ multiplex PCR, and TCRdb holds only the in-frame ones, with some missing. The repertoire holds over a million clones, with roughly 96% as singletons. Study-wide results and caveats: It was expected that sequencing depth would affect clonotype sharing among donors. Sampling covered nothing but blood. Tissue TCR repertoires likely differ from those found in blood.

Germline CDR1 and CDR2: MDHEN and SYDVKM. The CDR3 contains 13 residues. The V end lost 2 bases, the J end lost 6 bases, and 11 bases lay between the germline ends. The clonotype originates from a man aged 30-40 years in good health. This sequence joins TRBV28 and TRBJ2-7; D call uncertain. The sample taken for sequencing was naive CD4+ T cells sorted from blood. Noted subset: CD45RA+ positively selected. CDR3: CASSLLPEAEQYF. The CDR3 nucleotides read TGTGCCAGCAGTTTACTTCCAGAGGCCGAGCAGTACTTC.